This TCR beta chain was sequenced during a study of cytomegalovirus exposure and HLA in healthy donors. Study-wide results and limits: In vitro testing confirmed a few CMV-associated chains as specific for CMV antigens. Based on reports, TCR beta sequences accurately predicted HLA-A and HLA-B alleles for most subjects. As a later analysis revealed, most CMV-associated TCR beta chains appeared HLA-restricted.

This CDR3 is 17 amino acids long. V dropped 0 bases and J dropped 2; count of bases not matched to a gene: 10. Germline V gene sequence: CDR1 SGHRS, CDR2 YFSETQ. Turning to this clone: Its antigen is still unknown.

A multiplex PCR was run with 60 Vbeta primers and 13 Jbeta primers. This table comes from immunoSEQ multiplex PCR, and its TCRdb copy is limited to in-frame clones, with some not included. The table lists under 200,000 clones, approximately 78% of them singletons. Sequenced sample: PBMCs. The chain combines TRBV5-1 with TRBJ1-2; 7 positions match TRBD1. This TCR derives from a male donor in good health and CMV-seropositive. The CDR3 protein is CASSLEPGQTRNYGYTF. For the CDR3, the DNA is TGCGCCAGCAGCTTGGAACCGGGACAGACAAGAAACTATGGCTACACCTTC.